These 26 T cell receptor beta chains share one sample of origin, sequenced in a study of T cells in localized non-small cell lung cancer. TCRdb's copy holds only in-frame clones and misses some; the assay was immunoSEQ multiplex PCR. The data hold around 70,000 clones, with roughly nine tenths observed a single time. The material sequenced was peripheral blood, taken before any cancer treatment. The receptor source for this set is a male donor at least 60 years old with stage III squamous cell lung carcinoma.

V is TRBV5-1 and J is TRBJ1-4, with 10 bases aligning to TRBD1. Germline CDR1 SGHRS, CDR2 YFSETQ. Unmatched junction bases numbered 3, after V lost 1 base and J lost 6 bases. The CDR3 is 15 residues long. In DNA, the CDR3 is TGCGCCAGCAGCTTGAGAGGGACAGGGGATGAAAAACTGTTTTTT. This encodes CASSLRGTGDEKLFF.

V and J are TRBV10-2 and TRBJ1-4, with D unclear. Per germline, CDR1 WSHSY and CDR2 SAAADI. This CDR3 contains 12 residues. The germline V and J ends were trimmed by 5 bases and 8 bases, with 9 bases remaining between them. Here the CDR3 DNA reads TGCGCCAGCAGTCACGGGTCAGAAAAACTGTTTTTT. This encodes CASSHGSEKLFF.

The rearrangement links TRBV2 to TRBJ1-1, with unresolved D. The ends were cut back, 4 bases at V and 0 bases at J, with 6 bases in the middle. Germline V gives CDR1 SNHLY, CDR2 FYNNEI. The CDR3 is made up of 13 amino acids. The CDR3 region has the DNA TGTGCCAGCAGTGGACAAATGAACACTGAAGCTTTCTTT. This sequence encodes CASSGQMNTEAFF.

This chain uses TRBV2 with TRBJ1-2; 7 bases agree with TRBD1. V dropped 8 bases and J dropped 2; count of bases not matched to a gene: 8. The germline V gene has CDR1 SNHLY and CDR2 FYNNEI. The CDR3 is 14 residues long. The CDR3 DNA is TGTGCCAGCTCCGGGACAGCTATAAACTATGGCTACACCTTC. Its protein is CASSGTAINYGYTF.

The J gene is TRBJ2-1, the V gene TRBV5-6; 8 bases match TRBD2. This CDR3 contains 17 residues. J lost 0 bases, V lost 0 bases, and 5 bases had no gene match. CDR1 SGHDT and CDR2 YYEEEE come from the germline V gene. In DNA form, the CDR3 reads TGTGCCAGCAGCTTGGTGCTAGCGGGCGGCTCCTACAATGAGCAGTTCTTC. It specifies CASSLVLAGGSYNEQFF.

This clone was counted between two and nine times. The chain carries TRBV10-3 and TRBJ2-2, with TRBD2 as a possible D gene (7 bases). CDR3 length: 15 amino acids. The ends were cut back, 4 bases at V and 4 bases at J, with 13 bases in the middle. CDR1 is ENHRY, CDR2 SYGVKD, per germline. The CDR3 is CAISGRGATTGELFF. The CDR3 nucleotides read TGTGCCATCAGTGGTCGGGGGGCGACCACCGGGGAGCTGTTTTTT.

CDR3 sequence reads: CASSMRDQPQHF. The CDR3 region has the DNA TGTGCCAGTAGTATGAGGGATCAGCCCCAGCATTTT. This chain connects TRBV19 to TRBJ1-5; D not certain. Germline CDR1 LNHDA, CDR2 SQIVND (reference sequence). Trimming removed 3 bases at V and 5 bases at J, with 5 bases between. The CDR3 is 12 residues long.

The chain couples TRBV28 to TRBJ1-3, with 9 positions matching TRBD1. Germline V gene lookup returns CDR1 MDHEN and CDR2 SYDVKM. CDR3 length: 16 residues. V shed 5 bases, J shed 4 bases, and the junction held 9 bases outside the gene matches. DNA for the CDR3: TGTGCCAGCAGTCCCATAGACAGGGGGGCAGGAAACACCATATATTTT. This sequence encodes CASSPIDRGAGNTIYF. The full variable domain, its missing parts supplied by reference TRBV28 and TRBJ1-3, is DVKVTQSSRYLVKRTGEKVFLECVQDMDHENMFWYRQDPGLGLRLIYFSYDVKMKEKGDIPEGYSVSREKKERFSLILESASTNQTSMYLCASSPIDRGAGNTIYFGEGSWLTVV.

The V and J genes are TRBV2 and TRBJ2-6; D uncertain. The germline CDR1 and CDR2 sequences are SNHLY and FYNNEI. The ends were cut back, 7 bases at V and 1 base at J, with 17 bases in the middle. The CDR3 extends over 17 amino acids. In nucleotides, the CDR3 is TGTGCCAGCATCCAACTTCGTCTGGGATCTGGGGCCAACGTCCTGACTTTC. Its translation: CASIQLRLGSGANVLTF. Complete variable domain (other parts from reference TRBV2 and TRBJ2-6): EPEVTQTPSHQVTQMGQEVILRCVPISNHLYFYWYRQILGQKVEFLVSFYNNEISEKSEIFDDQFSVERPDGSNFTLKIRSTKLEDSAMYFCASIQLRLGSGANVLTFGAGSRLTVL.

The chain links TRBV4-2 to TRBJ2-2; 9 bases line up with TRBD1. Unmatched junction bases numbered 8, after V lost 4 bases and J lost 5 bases. Germline V gives CDR1 LGHNA, CDR2 YNFKEQ. CDR3 length equals 16 residues. The CDR3 coding sequence is TGTGCCAGCAGCCCATCTTTAGGACAGGGGACCGGGGAGCTGTTTTTT. Amino acid sequence: CASSPSLGQGTGELFF.

This sequence joins TRBV6-1 and TRBJ1-5; D is ambiguous. Germline CDR1 MNHNS, CDR2 SASEGT. V lost 10 bases and J 3 bases, leaving 13 bases between the germline ends. CDR3 length: 13 amino acids. CDR3 in DNA: TGTGCCATCAAAGGGCCGCTCAATCAGCCCCAGCATTTT. As protein: CAIKGPLNQPQHF.

Written as DNA, the CDR3 is TGTGCCAGCAGTCCACGGGTAGCAACTAATGAAAAACTGTTTTTT. Amino acid sequence: CASSPRVATNEKLFF. The chain uses TRBV27 and TRBJ1-4; D remains unclear. CDR1 and CDR2 from the germline V gene are MNHEY and SMNVEV (reference sequence). The CDR3 has 15 amino acids. The germline V and J ends were trimmed by 5 bases and 0 bases, with 10 bases remaining between them.

The chain has TRBV5-6 and TRBJ1-2; 8 bases are a match to TRBD1. Looked up from germline, CDR1 is SGHDT and CDR2 is YYEEEE. There are 13 residues in the CDR3. J was trimmed by 8 bases and V by 4 bases; bases with no gene match: 7. CDR3 sequence reads: CASSPDRVGGYTF. The DNA of the CDR3 is TGTGCCAGCAGCCCGGACAGGGTAGGCGGCTACACCTTC.

This chain links TRBV2 with TRBJ2-2, with a weak D call TRBD1 (6 bases). V lost 6 bases and J 4 bases, leaving 18 bases between the germline ends. The CDR3 runs 16 residues. Germline lookup yields CDR1 SNHLY and CDR2 FYNNEI. CDR3 residues: CASSPTGGNPTGELFF. The CDR3 bases are TGTGCCAGCAGCCCGACAGGCGGTAACCCCACCGGGGAGCTGTTTTTT.

This rearrangement joins TRBV5-1 to TRBJ2-3; 8 nucleotides line up with TRBD2. Germline CDR1 and CDR2: SGHRS and YFSETQ. V shed 5 bases, J shed 2 bases, and the junction held 13 bases outside the gene matches. The CDR3 is 17 amino acids. DNA for the CDR3: TGCGCCAGCAGTTATCAGATGGCGGGGGGCAACACAGATACGCAGTATTTT. Translated: CASSYQMAGGNTDTQYF.

J is TRBJ1-3 and V is TRBV7-9; perhaps TRBD1 as D (6 bases). Germline V CDR1 and CDR2: SEHNR, FQNEAQ (reference sequence). The CDR3 runs 14 residues. V was shortened by 5 bases and J by 4 bases, with 12 bases between the two germline ends. The CDR3 nucleotides are TGTGCCAGCAGCGGAACAGGGTTGGGAAACACCATATATTTT. This encodes CASSGTGLGNTIYF.

This rearrangement joins TRBV5-1 to TRBJ1-1; no firm D call. The CDR3 is 13 amino acids. Germline CDR1 is SGHRS and CDR2 is YFSETQ. The V and J ends lost 0 bases and 3 bases respectively, with 6 bases between them. CDR3 in amino acids: CASSLGGDTEAFF. The CDR3 DNA sequence: TGCGCCAGCAGCTTGGGTGGGGACACTGAAGCTTTCTTT.

A single count supports this clone. The genes are TRBV28 and TRBJ2-1; perhaps TRBD2 as D (6 bases). CDR1 MDHEN and CDR2 SYDVKM come from the germline V gene. The length of the CDR3 is 16 residues. V gave up 7 bases and J gave up 7 bases, with 23 bases separating them. CDR3 loop: CASIPVGGLLWNEQFF. For the CDR3, the DNA is TGTGCCAGCATACCTGTCGGGGGACTTTTATGGAATGAGCAGTTCTTC. Full variable domain (outside the CDR3, taken from reference TRBV28 and TRBJ2-1): DVKVTQSSRYLVKRTGEKVFLECVQDMDHENMFWYRQDPGLGLRLIYFSYDVKMKEKGDIPEGYSVSREKKERFSLILESASTNQTSMYLCASIPVGGLLWNEQFFGPGTRLTVL.

The chain uses TRBV5-4 and TRBJ2-3; D not certain. V was cut by 4 bases and J by 0 bases, with 3 bases left in between. The germline gives CDR1 SGHNT, CDR2 YYREEE (reference sequence). The CDR3 sequence is 12 residues long. CDR3: CASSRSTDTQYF. The CDR3 DNA follows: TGTGCCAGCAGCCGAAGCACAGATACGCAGTATTTT. Using reference TRBV5-4 and TRBJ2-3 for the parts outside the CDR3, the full variable domain is ETGVTQSPTHLIKTRGQQVTLRCSSQSGHNTVSWYQQALGQGPQFIFQYYREEENGRGNFPPRFSGLQFPNYSSELNVNALELDDSALYLCASSRSTDTQYFGPGTRLTVL.

The chain joins TRBV4-1 to TRBJ2-3, with D possibly being TRBD1 (5 bases). This CDR3 spans 15 amino acids. Trimming pared 5 bases from V and 5 bases from J, leaving 17 bases between. Germline V gene lookup returns CDR1 MGHRA and CDR2 YSYEKL. CDR3 protein: CASSDDQRQLDTQYF. CDR3 nucleotide sequence: TGCGCCAGCAGCGACGACCAACGACAGTTAGATACGCAGTATTTT.

The chain has TRBV5-1 and TRBJ2-3; D not certain. CDR3 length: 19 residues. The V gene lost 1 base and the J gene lost 0 bases, with 21 bases spanning the gap. Germline lookup yields CDR1 SGHRS and CDR2 YFSETQ. The CDR3 reads CASSLQSATPRISTDTQYF. CDR3 in DNA: TGCGCCAGCAGCTTGCAGTCCGCGACTCCTAGGATAAGCACAGATACGCAGTATTTT.

This chain connects TRBV10-3 to TRBJ2-3; 15 bases match TRBD2. V lost 6 bases and J lost 6; bases outside the gene matches: 10. Per germline, CDR1 ENHRY and CDR2 SYGVKD. The CDR3 extends over 17 amino acids. Written as DNA, the CDR3 is TGTGCCATCAGGTCTGATGGGACTAGCGGGGGGCTCGATACGCAGTATTTT. Amino acids: CAIRSDGTSGGLDTQYF.

This chain uses TRBV2 with TRBJ1-3; D gene unclear. Germline V gene data show CDR1 as SNHLY and CDR2 as FYNNEI. The length of the CDR3 is 14 residues. The V end was cut by 4 bases, the J end by 0 bases, with 7 bases between. CDR3 loop: CASSGARSGNTIYF. The DNA for the CDR3 is TGTGCCAGCAGTGGGGCTCGCTCTGGAAACACCATATATTTT.

This clone was observed a single time. V and J are TRBV5-1 and TRBJ2-7, with 10 positions matching TRBD1. The CDR3 is made up of 15 amino acids. Germline V gene lookup returns CDR1 SGHRS and CDR2 YFSETQ. J lost 2 bases, V lost 0 bases, and 2 bases had no gene match. CDR3 amino acids: CASSLDGTGAYEQYV. Here the CDR3 DNA reads TGCGCCAGCAGCTTGGATGGGACAGGGGCCTACGAGCAGTACGTC.

V is TRBV6-6 and J is TRBJ2-3, with D hard to call. The CDR3 has 16 amino acids. Trimming cost V 5 bases and J 0 bases, with 15 bases left between them. Germline V gives CDR1 MNHNY, CDR2 SVGAGI (reference sequence). Here the CDR3 DNA reads TGTGCCAGCAGTCTTAGTATAGCCTCTAGCACAGATACGCAGTATTTT. Translated, it gives CASSLSIASSTDTQYF.

The genes are TRBV19 and TRBJ2-7, with no clear D. CDR3 size: 12 residues. The V gene lost 3 bases and the J gene lost 2 bases, with 5 bases spanning the gap. The germline CDR1 and CDR2 sequences are LNHDA and SQIVND (reference sequence). The CDR3 region is CASSMGTYEQYF. CDR3 DNA sequence: TGTGCCAGTAGTATGGGTACCTACGAGCAGTACTTC.